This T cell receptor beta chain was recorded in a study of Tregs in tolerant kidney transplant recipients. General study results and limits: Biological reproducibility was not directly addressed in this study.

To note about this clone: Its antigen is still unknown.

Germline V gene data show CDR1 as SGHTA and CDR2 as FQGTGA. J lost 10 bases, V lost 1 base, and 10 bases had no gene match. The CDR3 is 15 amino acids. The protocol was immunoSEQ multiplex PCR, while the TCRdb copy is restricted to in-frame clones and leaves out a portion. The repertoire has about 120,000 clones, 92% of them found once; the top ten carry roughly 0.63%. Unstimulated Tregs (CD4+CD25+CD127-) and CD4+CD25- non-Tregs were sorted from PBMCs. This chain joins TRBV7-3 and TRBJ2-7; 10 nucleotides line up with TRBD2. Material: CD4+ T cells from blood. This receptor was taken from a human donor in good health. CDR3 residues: CASSLSSLAGDYQYF. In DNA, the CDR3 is TGTGCCAGCAGCTTAAGTTCGCTAGCGGGGGATTACCAGTACTTC.